These T cell receptor beta chains were read from a single sample in a study of blood T cell repertoires in COVID-19. Generated by immunoSEQ multiplex PCR, the TCRdb table keeps only in-frame clones and is missing some. The table includes over 250,000 clones, roughly nine tenths detected once. Source material: peripheral blood. These receptor sequences come from a man aged 50 or older with acute or convalescent COVID-19. The CDR3 runs from the conserved cysteine through the conserved F or W. The order of the fields is clone size, D gene, J gene, CDR3 length, V gene, CDR3 DNA, CDR3 protein. A D gene is named only where the DNA matches it firmly. Clone size is stated in some rows and not others, as once, few, many or a class when expanded.

clone size: NA; D gene: TRBD2; J gene: TRBJ2-3; CDR3 length: 14; V gene: TRBV19; CDR3 DNA: TGTGCCAGTAAGTTCCAGCGGGGTACAGATACGCAGTATTTT; CDR3 protein: CASKFQRGTDTQYF
clone size: once; D gene: TRBD2; J gene: TRBJ2-1; CDR3 length: 14; V gene: TRBV3-1/TRBV3-2; CDR3 DNA: TGTGCCAGCAGCCCGGGGGGAAACTACAATGAGCAGTTCTTC; CDR3 protein: CASSPGGNYNEQFF
clone size: NA; D gene: NA; J gene: TRBJ1-2; CDR3 length: 13; V gene: TRBV20-1; CDR3 DNA: TGCAGTGCTAGTGGCTCCAGGGACTATGGCTACACCTTC; CDR3 protein: CSASGSRDYGYTF
clone size: NA; D gene: NA; J gene: TRBJ2-7; CDR3 length: 14; V gene: TRBV18; CDR3 DNA: TGTGCCAGCTCACCACAGGTGGCCCCGGGTGAGCAGTACTTC; CDR3 protein: CASSPQVAPGEQYF
clone size: NA; D gene: TRBD1; J gene: TRBJ1-4; CDR3 length: 15; V gene: TRBV9; CDR3 DNA: TGTGCCAGCAGCCCAAGGGGGACAGGGAATGAAAAACTGTTTTTT; CDR3 protein: CASSPRGTGNEKLFF
clone size: NA; D gene: NA; J gene: TRBJ2-2; CDR3 length: 14; V gene: TRBV11-2; CDR3 DNA: TGTGCCAGCAGCATCGACCAGGGTTCCGGGGAGCTGTTTTTT; CDR3 protein: CASSIDQGSGELFF
clone size: NA; D gene: NA; J gene: TRBJ1-4; CDR3 length: 15; V gene: TRBV5-1; CDR3 DNA: TGCGCCAGCCAGGGCCCGGGCGGATCTAATGAAAAACTGTTTTTT; CDR3 protein: CASQGPGGSNEKLFF
clone size: NA; D gene: TRBD1; J gene: TRBJ2-1; CDR3 length: 12; V gene: TRBV12-3/TRBV12-4; CDR3 DNA: TGTGCCAGCAGCACAGGGGGCCCTGAGCAGTTCTTC; CDR3 protein: CASSTGGPEQFF
clone size: once; D gene: NA; J gene: TRBJ1-4; CDR3 length: 14; V gene: TRBV3-1/TRBV3-2; CDR3 DNA: TGTGCCAGCAGCCTACAATGGTACAATGAAAAACTGTTTTTT; CDR3 protein: CASSLQWYNEKLFF
clone size: NA; D gene: TRBD1; J gene: TRBJ1-2; CDR3 length: 15; V gene: TRBV9; CDR3 DNA: TGTGCCAGCAGCGCTCGACCGGGACAGGTCTATGGCTACACCTTC; CDR3 protein: CASSARPGQVYGYTF
clone size: NA; D gene: NA; J gene: TRBJ1-1; CDR3 length: 13; V gene: TRBV7-7; CDR3 DNA: TGTGCTAGCAGCTTAAAGCAGAACACTGAAGCTTTCTTT; CDR3 protein: CASSLKQNTEAFF
clone size: NA; D gene: TRBD1; J gene: TRBJ1-5; CDR3 length: 15; V gene: TRBV30; CDR3 DNA: TGTGCCTGGAGTTCACCCGGGACAGGGCATCAGCCCCAGCATTTT; CDR3 protein: CAWSSPGTGHQPQHF
clone size: once; D gene: TRBD2; J gene: TRBJ2-5; CDR3 length: 16; V gene: TRBV25-1; CDR3 DNA: TGTGCCAGCAGTGACTTGCCCGGGGGGGCTGGAGAGACCCAGTACTTC; CDR3 protein: CASSDLPGGAGETQYF
clone size: NA; D gene: NA; J gene: TRBJ1-1; CDR3 length: 14; V gene: TRBV7-2; CDR3 DNA: TGTGCCAGCAGCTTAGGGGCCATAGGCACTGAAGCTTTCTTT; CDR3 protein: CASSLGAIGTEAFF
clone size: NA; D gene: NA; J gene: TRBJ1-1; CDR3 length: 12; V gene: TRBV6-5; CDR3 DNA: TGTGCCAGCAGTTTTCATAACACTGAAGCTTTCTTT; CDR3 protein: CASSFHNTEAFF
clone size: NA; D gene: TRBD1; J gene: TRBJ1-4; CDR3 length: 17; V gene: TRBV27; CDR3 DNA: TGTGCCAGCAGTTTACGCGCAGGGGGCTTAACTAATGAAAAACTGTTTTTT; CDR3 protein: CASSLRAGGLTNEKLFF
clone size: NA; D gene: TRBD1; J gene: TRBJ2-5; CDR3 length: 14; V gene: TRBV19; CDR3 DNA: TGTGCCAGTAGCAGGGACAGGGGACAGGAGACCCAGTACTTC; CDR3 protein: CASSRDRGQETQYF